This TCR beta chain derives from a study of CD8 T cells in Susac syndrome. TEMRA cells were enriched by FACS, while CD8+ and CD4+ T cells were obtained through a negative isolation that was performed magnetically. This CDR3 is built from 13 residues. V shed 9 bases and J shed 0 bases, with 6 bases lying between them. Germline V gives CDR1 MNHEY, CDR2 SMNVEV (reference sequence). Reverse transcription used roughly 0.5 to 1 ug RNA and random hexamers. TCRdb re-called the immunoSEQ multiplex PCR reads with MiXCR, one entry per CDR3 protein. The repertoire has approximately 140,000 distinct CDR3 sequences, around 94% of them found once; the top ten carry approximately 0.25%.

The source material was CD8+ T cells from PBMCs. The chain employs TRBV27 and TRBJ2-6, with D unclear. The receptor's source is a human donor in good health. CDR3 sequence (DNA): TGTGCCAGTTCCTACTCTGGGGCCAACGTCCTGACTTTC. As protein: CASSYSGANVLTF.